This TCR beta chain was sequenced for a study of beta chain features in type 1 diabetes. The study's findings and limits: People with Type 1 diabetes carried modestly yet significantly shorter TCRB CDR3s in all four CD4+ subsets. Naive, central memory and Treg TCRB repertoires seemed to resemble each other more closely in patients than they did in healthy donors. These data did not resolve whether HLA type affects TCRB rearrangement.

In regard to this clone: Its antigen is undetermined.

The investigators reverse transcribed all of the isolated RNA, so they sequenced expressed TCRB transcripts. Read counts averaged about 3.57 million for samples of naive, central memory and regulatory T cells. Repertoires were generated with immunoSEQ multiplex PCR, while TCRdb's copy carries only in-frame clones and drops some. The table records a few hundred thousand clones, around 9.6% of them present only once. Germline assignment: CDR1 SGHDT and CDR2 YYEEEE. V lost 1 base and J 1 base, leaving 14 bases between the germline ends. The CDR3 runs 16 residues. The sequenced sample was naive CD4+ T cells from blood. The chain has TRBV5-6 and TRBJ1-1, with a weak D call TRBD1 (5 bases). The source is a woman aged 18 to 35 in good health. The CDR3 coding sequence is TGTGCCAGCAGCTTGCTAGGGGCGGCCACGAACACTGAAGCTTTCTTT. Protein sequence: CASSLLGAATNTEAFF. Using reference TRBV5-6 and TRBJ1-1 for the parts outside the CDR3, the full variable domain is DAGVTQSPTHLIKTRGQQVTLRCSPKSGHDTVSWYQQALGQGPQFIFQYYEEEERQRGNFPDRFSGHQFPNYSSELNVNALLLGDSALYLCASSLLGAATNTEAFFGQGTRLTVV.